The T cell receptor beta chain described here comes from a study of blood T cell repertoires in COVID-19. TCRdb's table, derived via immunoSEQ multiplex PCR, lists solely in-frame clones and lacks some. The sample holds roughly 140,000 clones; around 81% are singletons and the top ten take 2.5% to 3%. This clone showed up just a few times. The receptor's source is a woman in her 40s with active or convalescent COVID-19. Sequences were obtained from peripheral blood.

CDR3 bases: TGTGCCAGCAGACGACAGGGCCCGAACACTGAAGCTTTCTTT. Its translation: CASRRQGPNTEAFF. V gene TRBV6-5 combines with J gene TRBJ1-1, with 7 positions matching TRBD1. This CDR3 is 14 amino acids long. Looked up from germline, CDR1 is MNHEY and CDR2 is SVGAGI. V shed 6 bases, J shed 1 base, and the junction held 5 bases outside the gene matches.